This entry lists 2 T cell receptor beta chains sequenced from one sample in a study of cytomegalovirus exposure and HLA in healthy donors. The PCR was carried out with 60 Vbeta primers and 13 Jbeta primers. Only in-frame clones appear in the TCRdb table, and some are missing; sequencing was by immunoSEQ multiplex PCR. The profile shows about 180,000 clones, roughly three quarters of them singletons. Sequencing input: PBMCs. The receptors derive from a woman in her twenties or thirties in good health and CMV-seropositive.

This clone showed up just a few times. This chain links TRBV28 with TRBJ2-7, with 9 bases that match TRBD1. The CDR3 contains 14 residues. V gave up 4 bases and J gave up 5 bases; unmatched junction bases: 6. Germline CDR1 is MDHEN and CDR2 is SYDVKM. The CDR3 sequence: CASSWGTGPHEQYF. The CDR3 DNA reads as TGTGCCAGCAGTTGGGGGACAGGGCCCCACGAGCAGTACTTC. The whole variable domain, filled in from reference TRBV28 and TRBJ2-7, reads DVKVTQSSRYLVKRTGEKVFLECVQDMDHENMFWYRQDPGLGLRLIYFSYDVKMKEKGDIPEGYSVSREKKERFSLILESASTNQTSMYLCASSWGTGPHEQYFGPGTRLTVT.

V usage is TRBV28 and J usage is TRBJ1-5, with a possible D match to TRBD1 (6 bases). CDR3 size: 12 residues. V was trimmed by 6 bases and J by 7 bases, leaving 10 bases between them. Germline V CDR1 and CDR2: MDHEN, SYDVKM. As DNA, the CDR3 is TGTGCCAGCAGGGATGGGGGCCAGCCCCAGCATTTT. It is translated as CASRDGGQPQHF.